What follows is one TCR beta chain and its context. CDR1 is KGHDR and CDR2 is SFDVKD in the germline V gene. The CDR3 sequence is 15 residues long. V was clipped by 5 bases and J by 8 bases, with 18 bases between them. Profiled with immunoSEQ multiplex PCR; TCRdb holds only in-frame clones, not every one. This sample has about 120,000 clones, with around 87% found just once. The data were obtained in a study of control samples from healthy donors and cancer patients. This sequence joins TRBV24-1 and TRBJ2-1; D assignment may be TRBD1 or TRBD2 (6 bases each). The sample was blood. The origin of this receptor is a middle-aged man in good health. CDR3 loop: CATSGGTTRMYEQFF. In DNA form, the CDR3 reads TGTGCCACCAGTGGCGGGACAACCCGAATGTATGAGCAGTTCTTC.